One and the same sample provided the 14 T cell receptor beta chains below, sequenced in a study of blood T cell repertoires in COVID-19. Profiled with immunoSEQ multiplex PCR; TCRdb holds only in-frame clones, not every one. The sample comprises fewer than 350,000 clones, around 87% of which are singletons, and about 2.2% rests with the top ten. The material sequenced was peripheral blood. The receptor source for this set is a woman younger than 45 who had recovered from COVID-19.

This rearrangement joins TRBV7-2 to TRBJ1-5, with D tentatively TRBD1 (6 bases). Germline CDR1 reads SGHTA; CDR2 reads FQGNSA. V lost 5 bases and J lost 4, with 18 bases in between. This CDR3 is 16 amino acids long. CDR3 in amino acids: CASSPEVGHLNQPQHF. The CDR3 nucleotides read TGTGCCAGCAGCCCCGAGGTGGGACACCTTAATCAGCCCCAGCATTTT.

The CDR3 sequence is CASSRQASSGANVLTF. The CDR3 bases are TGTGCCAGCAGCCGACAGGCCTCCTCTGGGGCCAACGTCCTGACTTTC. The chain employs TRBV7-9 and TRBJ2-6, with D perhaps matching TRBD1 (6 bases). Trimming took off 5 bases at V and 0 bases at J, with 11 bases between the two ends. Per germline, CDR1 SEHNR and CDR2 FQNEAQ (reference sequence). This CDR3 is 16 amino acids long.

V is TRBV7-3 and J is TRBJ2-1, with D perhaps matching TRBD2 (6 bases). The CDR3 totals 14 residues. Looked up from germline, CDR1 is SGHTA and CDR2 is FQGTGA. Trimming left V 5 bases short and J 8 bases short, with 16 bases between. Here the CDR3 reads CASSPQGAGDEQFF. The DNA for the CDR3 is TGTGCCAGCAGCCCCCAAGGAGCGGGCGATGAGCAGTTCTTC.

The CDR3 nucleotides are TGTGCCAGCAAGACCGGGACAGGCCCCACAGATACGCAGTATTTT. It translates to CASKTGTGPTDTQYF. This rearrangement joins TRBV6-5 to TRBJ2-3; TRBD1 matches at 8 bases. V dropped 7 bases and J dropped 2; count of bases not matched to a gene: 8. The CDR3 length is 15 residues. Germline CDR1 reads MNHEY; CDR2 reads SVGAGI.

This clone appeared a few times. This chain uses TRBV12-5 with TRBJ2-3; 11 positions match TRBD2. CDR3 length: 16 amino acids. From germline, CDR1 is LGHNT and CDR2 FRNRAP. Trimming took 2 bases from V and 3 from J; bases not matched to a gene: 4. The CDR3: CASGLIAGGLTDTQYF. CDR3 sequence (DNA): TGTGCTAGTGGTTTGATAGCGGGGGGGCTGACAGATACGCAGTATTTT.

This clone was counted at least ten times. The chain carries TRBV6-5 and TRBJ2-7; possible D gene TRBD1, 6 bases. V was cut by 1 base and J by 2 bases, with 12 bases left in between. The length of the CDR3 is 15 residues. Germline V gene lookup returns CDR1 MNHEY and CDR2 SVGAGI. CDR3 loop: CASSYYRDPTYEQYF. CDR3 coding DNA: TGTGCCAGCAGTTACTACAGGGACCCCACCTACGAGCAGTACTTC.

The chain couples TRBV11-2 to TRBJ1-5, with TRBD1 matching over 12 bases. There are 19 residues in the CDR3. The germline V gene has CDR1 SGHAT and CDR2 FQNNGV. The junction had 13 bases not matched to a gene; V was cut back by 1 base and J by 6 bases. The CDR3 DNA follows: TGTGCCAGCAGCTTAGTTCCGGGACAGGGGGCTCGGGAAGGTCAGCCCCAGCATTTT. Its translation is CASSLVPGQGAREGQPQHF.

This chain links TRBV5-1 with TRBJ1-1; D not resolved. The V gene's germline CDR1 is SGHRS and CDR2 YFSETQ. With 7 bases removed from V and 4 bases from J, the gap between germline ends came to 14 bases. The CDR3 contains 13 residues. CDR3 residues: CASGRERLTEAFF. The DNA for the CDR3 is TGCGCCAGCGGTCGGGAGAGGCTCACTGAAGCTTTCTTT. The variable domain in full, completed from reference TRBV5-1 and TRBJ1-1, reads KAGVTQTPRYLIKTRGQQVTLSCSPISGHRSVSWYQQTPGQGLQFLFEYFSETQRNKGNFPGRFSGRQFSNSRSEMNVSTLELGDSALYLCASGRERLTEAFFGQGTRLTVV.

The chain joins TRBV3-1 (or the pseudogene TRBV3-2) to TRBJ1-5; TRBD1 matches 7 bases. The CDR3 has 15 residues. V dropped 1 base and J dropped 6; count of bases not matched to a gene: 6. In germline, CDR1 is LGHDT, CDR2 YNNKEL (reference sequence). The CDR3 region is CASSQAQGRGQPQHF. The CDR3 region has the DNA TGTGCCAGCAGCCAAGCACAGGGGCGAGGTCAGCCCCAGCATTTT.

V usage is TRBV5-5 and J usage is TRBJ2-7, with a tentative D call TRBD1 (6 bases). The germline V and J ends were trimmed by 4 bases and 5 bases, with 16 bases remaining between them. The CDR3 has 14 residues. Looked up from germline, CDR1 is SGHKS and CDR2 is YYEKEE (reference sequence). CDR3 sequence reads: CASSLRTVVNEQYF. The CDR3 DNA reads TGTGCCAGCAGCCTAAGGACAGTGGTGAACGAGCAGTACTTC.

V usage is TRBV10-3 and J usage is TRBJ1-1; the D gene is possibly TRBD1 (5 bases). CDR1 is ENHRY and CDR2 is SYGVKD in the germline V gene. Trimming shortened V by 7 bases and J by 1 base, and 13 bases separated the two germline ends. The CDR3 extends over 14 amino acids. The CDR3 is CAIKGARGNTEAFF. CDR3 nucleotides: TGTGCCATCAAAGGCGCTAGGGGGAACACTGAAGCTTTCTTT.

This chain connects TRBV4-1 to TRBJ2-7; possible D gene TRBD1, 6 bases. Trimming left V 1 base short and J 4 bases short, with 14 bases between. CDR1 and CDR2 from the germline V gene are MGHRA and YSYEKL. The CDR3 runs to 15 residues. The CDR3: CASSQVQGTFYEQYF. CDR3 in DNA: TGCGCCAGCAGCCAAGTACAGGGAACCTTTTACGAGCAGTACTTC.

The chain uses TRBV5-1 and TRBJ1-6; 7 nucleotides line up with TRBD1. Trimming at V came to 4 bases and at J to 4 bases, leaving 5 bases not matched to a gene. This CDR3 has 15 residues. The germline V gene encodes CDR1 SGHRS and CDR2 YFSETQ. The CDR3 reads CASSVGTAYNSPLHF. The CDR3 region has the DNA TGCGCCAGCAGCGTAGGGACAGCTTATAATTCACCCCTCCACTTT.

The J gene is TRBJ2-3, the V gene TRBV19, with 7 positions matching TRBD1. The CDR3 contains 15 residues. CDR1 is LNHDA, CDR2 SQIVND, per germline (reference sequence). Germline trimming cut 4 bases from V and 6 bases from J; bases unmatched to any gene: 10. CDR3 sequence reads: CASSTGTAFGDTQYF. DNA for the CDR3: TGTGCCAGTAGTACCGGGACAGCATTTGGGGATACGCAGTATTTT.